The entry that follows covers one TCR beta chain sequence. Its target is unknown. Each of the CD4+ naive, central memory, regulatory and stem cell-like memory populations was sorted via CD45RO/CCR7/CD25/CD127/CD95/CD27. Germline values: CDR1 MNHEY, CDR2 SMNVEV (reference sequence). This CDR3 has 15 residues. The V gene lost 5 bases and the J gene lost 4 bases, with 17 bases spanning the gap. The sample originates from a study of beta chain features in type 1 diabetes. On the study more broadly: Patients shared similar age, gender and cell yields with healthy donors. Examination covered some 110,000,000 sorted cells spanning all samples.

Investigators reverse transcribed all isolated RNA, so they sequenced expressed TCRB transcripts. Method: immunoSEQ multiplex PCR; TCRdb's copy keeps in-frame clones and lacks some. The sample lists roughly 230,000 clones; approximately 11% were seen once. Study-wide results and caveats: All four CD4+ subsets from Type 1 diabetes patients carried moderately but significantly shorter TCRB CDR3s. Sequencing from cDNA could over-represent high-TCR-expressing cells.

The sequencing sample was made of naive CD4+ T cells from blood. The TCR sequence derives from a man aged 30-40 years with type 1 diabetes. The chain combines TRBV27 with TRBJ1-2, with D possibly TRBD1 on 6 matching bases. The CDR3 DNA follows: TGTGCCAGCAGTCCTTACCCTGACAGGCCCTATGGCTACACCTTC. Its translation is CASSPYPDRPYGYTF.